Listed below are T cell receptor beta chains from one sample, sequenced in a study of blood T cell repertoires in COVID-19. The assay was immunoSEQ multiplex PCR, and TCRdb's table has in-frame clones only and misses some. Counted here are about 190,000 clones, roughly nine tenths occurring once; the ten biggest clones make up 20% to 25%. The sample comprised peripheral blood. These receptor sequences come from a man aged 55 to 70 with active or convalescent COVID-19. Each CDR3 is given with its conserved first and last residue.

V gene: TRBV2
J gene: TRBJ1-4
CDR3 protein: CASTEQGTTNEKLFF

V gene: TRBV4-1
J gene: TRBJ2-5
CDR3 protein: CASSQDRDSTQYF

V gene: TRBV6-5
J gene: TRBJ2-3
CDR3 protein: CASSSRGSTDTQYF

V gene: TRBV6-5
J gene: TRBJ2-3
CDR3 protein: CASSSPGTAVADTQYF

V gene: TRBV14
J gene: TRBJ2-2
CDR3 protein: CASSQAPGAGELFF

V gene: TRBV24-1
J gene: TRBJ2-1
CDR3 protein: CATSDPGQLSNEQFF

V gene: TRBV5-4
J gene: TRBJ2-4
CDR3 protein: CASSARGESPYF

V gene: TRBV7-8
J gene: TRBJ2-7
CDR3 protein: CASSLLGGGGGEQYF

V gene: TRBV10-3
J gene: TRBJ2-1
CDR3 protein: CAIRRGTTYNEQFF

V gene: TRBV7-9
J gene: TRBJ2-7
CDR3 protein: CASSSQGYEQYF

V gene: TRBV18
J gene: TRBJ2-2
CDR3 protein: CASSPGPFTGELFF

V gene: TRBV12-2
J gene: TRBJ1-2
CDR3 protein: CASRKTGFYGYTF

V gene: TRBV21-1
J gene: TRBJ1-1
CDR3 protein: CASSKGCATEAFF

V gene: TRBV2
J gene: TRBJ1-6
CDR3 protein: CASRKGQGVGGNNSPLHF

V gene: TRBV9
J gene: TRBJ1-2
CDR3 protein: CASSVQGEPYGYTF

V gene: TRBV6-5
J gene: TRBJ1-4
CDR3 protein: CASRDRATNEKLFF

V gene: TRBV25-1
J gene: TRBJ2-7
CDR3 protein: CASSVAGGYEQYF

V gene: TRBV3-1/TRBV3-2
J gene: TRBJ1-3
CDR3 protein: CASSQVRQTSHTIYF

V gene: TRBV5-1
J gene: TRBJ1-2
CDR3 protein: CASSLEYGIGYTF

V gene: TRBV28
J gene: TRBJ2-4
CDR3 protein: CASKTGHSIQYF

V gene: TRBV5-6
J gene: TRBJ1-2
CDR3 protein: CASSLRQDPGYTF

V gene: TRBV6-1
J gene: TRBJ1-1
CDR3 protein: CASTNRGYLNTEAFF

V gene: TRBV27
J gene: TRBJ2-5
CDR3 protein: CASSLVSGQETQYF

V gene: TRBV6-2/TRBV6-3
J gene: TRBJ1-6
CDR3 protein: CASSWTGESPLHF

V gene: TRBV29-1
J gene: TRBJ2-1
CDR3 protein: CSVGQVYNEQFF

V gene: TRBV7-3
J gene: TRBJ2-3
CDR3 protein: CASSSLGGDTQYF

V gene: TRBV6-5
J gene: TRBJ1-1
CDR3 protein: CASSPGTDYTEAFF

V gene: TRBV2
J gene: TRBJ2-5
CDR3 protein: CASSPRTVQETQYF

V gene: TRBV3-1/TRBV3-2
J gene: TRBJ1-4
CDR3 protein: CASSQDLRYMTNEKLFF

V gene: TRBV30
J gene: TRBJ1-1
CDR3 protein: CAWSVKNMNTEAFF

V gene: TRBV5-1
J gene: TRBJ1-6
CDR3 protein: CASSLAGSARSPLHF

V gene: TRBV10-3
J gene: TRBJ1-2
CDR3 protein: CAISEDREGDYGYTF

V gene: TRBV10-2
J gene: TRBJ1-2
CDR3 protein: CASSDLSRGVDGYTF

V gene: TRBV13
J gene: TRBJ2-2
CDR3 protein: CASSLPPGSGGELFF

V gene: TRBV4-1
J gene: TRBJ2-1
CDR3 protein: CASSSTTYNEQFF

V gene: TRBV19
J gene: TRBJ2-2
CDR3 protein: CASKDRSLSNTGELFF

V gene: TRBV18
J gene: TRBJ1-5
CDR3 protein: CASSLAGSDQPQHF

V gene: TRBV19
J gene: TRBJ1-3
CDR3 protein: CASSEAGGNTIYF

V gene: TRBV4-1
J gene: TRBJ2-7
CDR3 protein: CASSRSGASYEQYF

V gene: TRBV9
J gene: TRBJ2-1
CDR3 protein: CASSASPGDNEQFF

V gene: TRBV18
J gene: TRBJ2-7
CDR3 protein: CASSPRRSYEQYF

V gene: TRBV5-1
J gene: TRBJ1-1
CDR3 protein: CASSYGSNTEAFF

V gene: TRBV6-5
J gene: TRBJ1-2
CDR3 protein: CASTKDRGDYGYTF

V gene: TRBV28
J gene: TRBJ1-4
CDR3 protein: CASSPAGQGYEKLFF

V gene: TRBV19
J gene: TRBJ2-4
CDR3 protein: CASSIAKGLAKNIQYF

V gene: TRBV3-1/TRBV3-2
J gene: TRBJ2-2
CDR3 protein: CASSQFHSTNTGELFF

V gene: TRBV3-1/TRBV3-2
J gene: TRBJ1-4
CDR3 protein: CASSQGQVYREKLFF

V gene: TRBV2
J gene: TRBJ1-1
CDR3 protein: CASSVSRALTEAFF

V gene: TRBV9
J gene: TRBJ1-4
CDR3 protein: CASSPSTGNEKLFF

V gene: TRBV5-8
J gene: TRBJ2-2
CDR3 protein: CASITTGAVGELFF

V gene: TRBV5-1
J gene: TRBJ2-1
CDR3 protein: CASSDGGSSYNEQFF

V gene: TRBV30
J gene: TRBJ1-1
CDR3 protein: CAWRGDRLNTEAFF

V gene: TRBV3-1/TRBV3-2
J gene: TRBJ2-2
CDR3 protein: CASSQLGAGTGELFF